The 28 T cell receptor beta chains below were found in one sample sequenced in a study of blood T cell repertoires in COVID-19. Produced via immunoSEQ multiplex PCR; TCRdb's table is partial and in-frame only. Found here are approximately 390,000 clones, approximately 91% of them singletons; the top ten hold more than 2%. Sample: PBMCs or T cells enriched from blood (not recorded which). The receptor source for this set is a woman in her thirties or forties with acute COVID-19.

This clone was observed a few times. V gene TRBV9 combines with J gene TRBJ1-2; a weak D match, TRBD1 (6 bases). Germline CDR1 and CDR2: SGDLS and YYNGEE. The CDR3 extends over 14 amino acids. Trimming removed 0 bases from V and 2 bases from J, with 8 bases in between. DNA of the CDR3: TGTGCCAGCAGCGTAGGTGGGACAAACTATGGCTACACCTTC. As protein: CASSVGGTNYGYTF. Using reference TRBV9 and TRBJ1-2 for the parts outside the CDR3, the full variable domain is DSGVTQTPKHLITATGQRVTLRCSPRSGDLSVYWYQQSLDQGLQFLIQYYNGEERAKGNILERFSAQQFPDLHSELNLSSLELGDSALYFCASSVGGTNYGYTFGSGTRLTVV.

J is TRBJ2-5 and V is TRBV6-5; tentatively, D is TRBD1 (6 bases). CDR3 size: 14 residues. V lost 0 bases, J lost 7 bases, and 12 bases lay in between. CDR1 MNHEY and CDR2 SVGAGI come from the germline V gene. The CDR3: CASSYSGRGRTQYF. CDR3 in DNA: TGTGCCAGCAGTTACTCCGGCAGGGGAAGGACCCAGTACTTC.

The J gene is TRBJ1-5, the V gene TRBV5-1; 8 positions match TRBD1. Germline trimming cut 4 bases from V and 5 bases from J; bases unmatched to any gene: 5. The CDR3 extends over 14 amino acids. Germline V CDR1 and CDR2: SGHRS, YFSETQ. CDR3 sequence (DNA): TGCGCCAGCAGCACTGGACAGGGACATCAGCCCCAGCATTTT. Its protein product is CASSTGQGHQPQHF.

This clone occurred once. The rearrangement links TRBV5-4 to TRBJ2-1; TRBD2 agrees at 10 bases. This CDR3 region has 16 residues. The germline CDR1 and CDR2 sequences are SGHNT and YYREEE (reference sequence). With V trimmed by 2 bases and J by 4 bases, 6 bases remained unmatched. The CDR3 sequence is CASSLQLAGMYNEQFF. The CDR3, as DNA: TGTGCCAGCAGCTTACAACTAGCGGGGATGTACAATGAGCAGTTCTTC.

This chain uses TRBV5-5 with TRBJ1-2; D might be TRBD1 (5 bases). Germline V gene lookup returns CDR1 SGHKS and CDR2 YYEKEE (reference sequence). The CDR3 spans 13 residues. Trimming pared 4 bases from V and 4 bases from J, leaving 11 bases between. CDR3 sequence (DNA): TGTGCCAGCAGCCCTAGGGGTCCCTATGGCTACACCTTC. Translated: CASSPRGPYGYTF.

The rearrangement links TRBV19 to TRBJ1-5; D is undetermined. CDR1 and CDR2 from the germline V gene are LNHDA and SQIVND (reference sequence). Trimming shortened V by 5 bases and J by 3 bases, and 8 bases separated the two germline ends. This CDR3 has 13 amino acids. CDR3 in amino acids: CASSYTVNQPQHF. The DNA of the CDR3 is TGTGCCAGTAGTTATACAGTCAATCAGCCCCAGCATTTT.

In DNA form, the CDR3 reads TGCGCCAGCAGCTCTGGACAGGGAAGTGAAAAACTGTTTTTT. Amino acids: CASSSGQGSEKLFF. The chain joins TRBV5-1 to TRBJ1-4; TRBD1 matches at 8 bases. This CDR3 is built from 14 residues. Germline V gives CDR1 SGHRS, CDR2 YFSETQ. The V gene end was trimmed by 3 bases and the J gene end by 7 bases; junction bases not matched to a gene: 5. Together with reference TRBV5-1 and TRBJ1-4, the CDR3 gives the full variable domain: KAGVTQTPRYLIKTRGQQVTLSCSPISGHRSVSWYQQTPGQGLQFLFEYFSETQRNKGNFPGRFSGRQFSNSRSEMNVSTLELGDSALYLCASSSGQGSEKLFFGSGTQLSVL.

The chain recombines TRBV12-3 or TRBV12-4 with TRBJ2-7; 9 nucleotides agree with TRBD2. The length of the CDR3 is 13 residues. J lost 5 bases, V lost 6 bases, and 5 bases had no gene match. CDR3 in DNA: TGTGCCAGCAGGTACGGACTAGCGAACGAGCAGTACTTC. It specifies CASRYGLANEQYF.

V usage is TRBV6-5 and J usage is TRBJ2-7; possible D gene TRBD1, 5 bases. The V gene lost 6 bases and the J gene lost 4 bases, with 19 bases spanning the gap. The germline V gene encodes CDR1 MNHEY and CDR2 SVGAGI. The CDR3 has 15 residues. As DNA, the CDR3 is TGTGCCAGCAGCCCGGGCAGGGTTATAGGGTACGAGCAGTACTTC. Translated, it gives CASSPGRVIGYEQYF.

This clone was found a few times. This specimen includes other DNA sequences encoding the same CDR3. The rearrangement uses TRBV29-1 and TRBJ1-2; D not certain. The CDR3 spans 12 residues. V lost 0 bases and J 4 bases, leaving 6 bases between the germline ends. Germline V gene lookup returns CDR1 SQVTM and CDR2 ANQGSEA. CDR3 residues: CSVEDPSYGYTF. The CDR3 DNA reads TGCAGCGTTGAAGATCCGTCCTATGGCTACACCTTC.

V gene TRBV20-1 combines with J gene TRBJ2-1, with D possibly TRBD2 on 5 matching bases. The germline V gene encodes CDR1 DFQATT and CDR2 SNEGSKA (reference sequence). The CDR3 length is 14 residues. Trimming stripped 3 bases from V and 0 bases from J, with 9 bases between. The CDR3 is CSASVAPSYNEQFF. CDR3 nucleotides: TGCAGTGCTAGTGTAGCGCCCTCCTACAATGAGCAGTTCTTC.

The chain uses TRBV11-2 and TRBJ1-1, with 8 bases aligning to TRBD1. Germline V gene lookup returns CDR1 SGHAT and CDR2 FQNNGV. The V segment lost 8 bases and the J segment 11 bases; nucleotides outside the gene matches: 10. The CDR3 runs 12 residues. DNA of the CDR3: TGTGCCAGCGTCGGGACAGGTACGTTGGCTTTCTTT. Protein product: CASVGTGTLAFF.

As regards this clone: The DNA is omitted, as the CDR3 cannot be located on it reliably, and the CDR3 follows TCRdb's listing. The chain recombines TRBV6-6 with TRBJ2-2; no DNA check was done on the table's D call, TRBD1. Germline V gene lookup returns CDR1 MNHNY and CDR2 SVGAGI (reference sequence). The CDR3 has 15 amino acids, counting both end residues. The CDR3 reads CASILGQSHTGELFF.

The rearrangement joins TRBV2 to TRBJ1-3, with TRBD1 identical over 8 bases. V gave up 6 bases and J gave up 0 bases; unmatched junction bases: 4. CDR1 and CDR2 from the germline V gene are SNHLY and FYNNEI. The CDR3 is made up of 15 amino acids. The DNA for the CDR3 is TGTGCCAGCAGGGCTACAGGGGGCTCTGGAAACACCATATATTTT. It specifies CASRATGGSGNTIYF.

V and J are TRBV7-9 and TRBJ1-1; D ambiguous. With 3 bases removed from V and 2 bases from J, the gap between germline ends came to 10 bases. CDR1 and CDR2 from the germline V gene are SEHNR and FQNEAQ (reference sequence). The CDR3 totals 14 residues. The CDR3 nucleotides read TGTGCCAGCAGCTTCGGAGGCGATAACACTGAAGCTTTCTTT. It encodes CASSFGGDNTEAFF.

The chain combines TRBV3-1 (or the pseudogene TRBV3-2) with TRBJ2-3, with 9 bases that match TRBD2. Germline CDR1 LGHDT, CDR2 YNNKEL (reference sequence). CDR3 length: 16 amino acids. The V gene end was trimmed by 4 bases and the J gene end by 3 bases; junction bases not matched to a gene: 8. The chain's CDR3 is CASSPWLAGLTDTQYF. The CDR3 DNA is TGTGCCAGCAGCCCATGGCTAGCGGGGTTGACAGATACGCAGTATTTT.

Here the CDR3 reads CASSPGWERNEQFF. CDR3 DNA: TGCGCCAGCAGCCCCGGTTGGGAGAGGAATGAGCAGTTCTTC. V gene TRBV5-1 combines with J gene TRBJ2-1; D perhaps matches TRBD2 (5 bases). Germline assignment: CDR1 SGHRS and CDR2 YFSETQ. The V end was cut by 4 bases, the J end by 7 bases, with 15 bases between. The CDR3 has 14 amino acids.

The CDR3 DNA reads TGTGCCAGCAGTTACTCGGCGGGACAGGCTATCTATGGCTACACCTTC. Translating it yields CASSYSAGQAIYGYTF. This chain uses TRBV6-5 with TRBJ1-2; 8 bases are shared with TRBD1. The CDR3 runs 16 residues. Germline V gene sequence: CDR1 MNHEY, CDR2 SVGAGI. The junction had 7 bases not matched to a gene; V was cut back by 0 bases and J by 4 bases.

The chain joins TRBV3-1 (or the pseudogene TRBV3-2) to TRBJ2-7, with D tentatively TRBD2 (5 bases). The CDR3 is 13 residues long. The V gene's germline CDR1 is LGHDT and CDR2 YNNKEL (reference sequence). V was clipped by 5 bases and J by 4 bases, with 12 bases between them. This CDR3 is CASSTGVLYEQYF. DNA for the CDR3: TGTGCCAGCAGCACCGGGGTTTTATACGAGCAGTACTTC.

This clone was seen only a few times. This rearrangement joins TRBV2 to TRBJ1-6, with D uncertain. V lost 8 bases and J 8 bases, leaving 13 bases between the germline ends. The CDR3 spans 13 residues. Germline CDR1 reads SNHLY; CDR2 reads FYNNEI. The CDR3 coding sequence is TGTGCCAGCGGTAGGCAGGTGGATTCACCCCTCCACTTT. Protein product: CASGRQVDSPLHF.

The sample holds a few counts of this clone. The chain is built from TRBV6-1 and TRBJ2-7; possibly TRBD2 for D (6 bases). Trimming pared 1 base from V and 7 bases from J, leaving 17 bases between. CDR3 length: 15 amino acids. CDR1 is MNHNS, CDR2 SASEGT, per germline. The CDR3 is CASSEEGGGAGEQYF. The DNA of the CDR3 is TGTGCCAGCAGTGAAGAAGGAGGAGGGGCGGGTGAGCAGTACTTC.

The chain carries TRBV7-9 and TRBJ2-5, with 8 bases that match TRBD2. Germline V lookup: CDR1 SEHNR, CDR2 FQNEAQ (reference sequence). The junction had 10 bases not matched to a gene; V was cut back by 5 bases and J by 2 bases. The CDR3 sequence is 16 residues long. CDR3 DNA: TGTGCCAGCAGCCCAGGGGTTGGCGGGGGGCAAGAGACCCAGTACTTC. Its protein product is CASSPGVGGGQETQYF.

Notes on this clone: The same CDR3 also results from other DNA sequences found in this sample. This chain joins TRBV7-9 and TRBJ1-5; D might be TRBD1 (6 bases). The CDR3 sequence is 15 residues long. Germline V CDR1 and CDR2: SEHNR, FQNEAQ (reference sequence). V was trimmed by 3 bases and J by 3 bases, leaving 12 bases between them. The CDR3 here is CASSLGTGNNQPQHF. CDR3 bases: TGTGCCAGCAGCTTGGGTACAGGGAACAATCAGCCCCAGCATTTT.

A remark on this clone: At one boundary the junction diverges from the germline segment, which might be a read error. CDR3 nucleotides: TGTGCCAGCAGCTTTATGGCAGGTGATCAGCTTTTT. Amino acid sequence: CASSFMAGDQLF. The rearrangement joins TRBV7-9 to TRBJ2-7; D call uncertain. The CDR3 sequence is 12 residues long. The germline gives CDR1 SEHNR, CDR2 FQNEAQ (reference sequence).

V is TRBV7-6 and J is TRBJ2-7, with 10 bases that match TRBD1. Unmatched junction bases numbered 7, after V lost 5 bases and J lost 3 bases. There are 15 residues in the CDR3. Per the germline V gene, CDR1 is SGHVS and CDR2 is FNYEAQ. The DNA for the CDR3 is TGTGCCAGCAGCCGTGGGACAGGGGATTTCTACGAGCAGTACTTC. It specifies CASSRGTGDFYEQYF.

The chain is built from TRBV10-2 and TRBJ1-6, with TRBD1 matching 9 bases. The CDR3 contains 17 residues. Germline V lookup: CDR1 WSHSY, CDR2 SAAADI. Trimming removed 0 bases from V and 9 bases from J; junction bases left unmatched: 9. The CDR3 loop reads CASSESAPGTGFSPLHF. In nucleotides, the CDR3 is TGCGCCAGCAGTGAGTCGGCGCCAGGGACAGGGTTTTCACCCCTCCACTTT.

The chain couples TRBV18 to TRBJ2-1; 7 nucleotides line up with TRBD1. V lost 5 bases, J lost 10 bases, and 8 bases stayed unmatched. This CDR3 spans 13 amino acids. Germline V gene sequence: CDR1 KGHSH, CDR2 LQKENI. The CDR3 is CASSSTGSDEQFF. CDR3 nucleotides: TGTGCCAGCTCATCGACAGGGTCTGACGAGCAGTTCTTC.

The gene calls are TRBV7-6 and TRBJ2-1; 8 bases agree with TRBD1. V lost 5 bases to trimming and J lost 2 bases; unmatched junction nucleotides: 5. The CDR3 has 15 amino acids. CDR1 and CDR2 from the germline V gene are SGHVS and FNYEAQ. The CDR3 DNA is TGTGCCAGCAGCCCCCCAGGGGGCGCCTACAATGAGCAGTTCTTC. This sequence encodes CASSPPGGAYNEQFF.